The present TCR beta chain was sequenced within a study of blood T cell repertoires in COVID-19. In the original processing: Estimation of nucleated cell counts relied on the amplification of reference gene primers. Profiled with immunoSEQ multiplex PCR; TCRdb holds only in-frame clones, not every one. The V and J calls and clone size are taken from that table; D and trimming were inferred from the DNA. The sample consists of tens of thousands of clones, about 87% of them appearing once. A single count supports this clone. V lost 3 bases to trimming and J lost 3 bases; unmatched junction nucleotides: 5. Germline CDR1 SGHTA, CDR2 FQGNSA. This CDR3 comprises 15 residues.

The V gene is TRBV7-2, the J gene TRBJ2-3, with 8 nucleotides matching TRBD2. The sequencing input was peripheral blood. The receptor was derived from a man aged 55 to 70 with acute or convalescent COVID-19. CDR3 sequence (DNA): TGTGCCAGCAGCTTGGGTAGCGGGGTGACAGATACGCAGTATTTT. This sequence encodes CASSLGSGVTDTQYF.